A selection of T cell receptor beta chains follows, all from one sample in a study of Graves' ophthalmopathy and Graves' hyperthyroidism. TCRdb fed the multiplex PCR reads into MiXCR, producing one record per CDR3 protein. The sample holds some 380,000 distinct CDR3 sequences, roughly 14% seen once. The sequenced material came from peripheral blood. The receptors were sampled from a woman aged 18-30 years with stable Graves' hyperthyroidism. Each CDR3 is given with its conserved first and last residue. Each record gives: clone size, V gene, J gene, D gene, CDR3 protein, CDR3 DNA. D genes are given only for firm matches. Size values are once, few and many counts, or a class for expanded clones, and some rows have none.

clone size: few
V gene: TRBV5-6
J gene: TRBJ1-1
D gene: -
CDR3 protein: CASSISGATEAFF
CDR3 DNA: TGTGCCAGCAGCATCTCAGGGGCCACTGAAGCTTTCTTT

clone size: -
V gene: TRBV7-9
J gene: TRBJ1-1
D gene: TRBD1
CDR3 protein: CASKVTRTGDTEAFF
CDR3 DNA: TGTGCCAGCAAGGTAACGCGGACAGGGGACACTGAAGCTTTCTTT

clone size: many
V gene: TRBV18
J gene: TRBJ1-1
D gene: -
CDR3 protein: CASSPLMNTEAFF
CDR3 DNA: TGTGCCAGCTCACCACTCATGAACACTGAAGCTTTCTTT

clone size: few
V gene: TRBV7-3
J gene: TRBJ1-1
D gene: -
CDR3 protein: CASERVPGEEAFF
CDR3 DNA: TGTGCCAGCGAGAGGGTTCCGGGAGAAGAAGCTTTCTTT

clone size: once
V gene: TRBV7-2
J gene: TRBJ2-2
D gene: -
CDR3 protein: CASSPARRGELFF
CDR3 DNA: TGTGCCAGCAGTCCGGCTCGGCGGGGGGAGCTGTTTTTT

clone size: many
V gene: TRBV5-8
J gene: TRBJ2-6
D gene: TRBD1
CDR3 protein: CASSRGTGDDVLTF
CDR3 DNA: TGTGCCAGCAGCAGGGGGACAGGGGATGACGTCCTGACTTTC

clone size: -
V gene: TRBV7-6
J gene: TRBJ2-7
D gene: TRBD1
CDR3 protein: CASSLVGTASF
CDR3 DNA: TGTGCCAGCAGCTTAGTCGGGACAGCCTCCTTC

clone size: -
V gene: TRBV15
J gene: TRBJ2-7
D gene: -
CDR3 protein: CATSRDRGSEMYEQYF
CDR3 DNA: TGTGCCACCAGCAGAGACAGGGGTTCGGAAATGTACGAGCAGTACTTC

clone size: -
V gene: TRBV6-1
J gene: TRBJ2-5
D gene: TRBD1
CDR3 protein: CASSGPRQGETQYF
CDR3 DNA: TGTGCCAGCAGTGGCCCAAGACAGGGAGAGACCCAGTACTTC

clone size: many
V gene: TRBV7-2
J gene: TRBJ2-5
D gene: -
CDR3 protein: CASSLPGHGQETQYF
CDR3 DNA: TGTGCCAGCAGCTTACCGGGTCACGGGCAAGAGACCCAGTACTTC

clone size: many
V gene: TRBV12-3/TRBV12-4
J gene: TRBJ2-7
D gene: -
CDR3 protein: CASSPAVSYEQYF
CDR3 DNA: TGTGCCAGCAGTCCGGCGGTCTCCTACGAGCAGTACTTC

clone size: few
V gene: TRBV28
J gene: TRBJ2-4
D gene: TRBD2
CDR3 protein: CASSFSYGTSGGASAKNIQYF
CDR3 DNA: TGTGCCAGCAGTTTCTCGTACGGGACTAGCGGGGGGGCCTCGGCCAAAAACATTCAGTACTTC

clone size: -
V gene: TRBV11-1
J gene: TRBJ1-1
D gene: TRBD1
CDR3 protein: CASSFPAAGGLNTEAFF
CDR3 DNA: TGTGCCAGCAGCTTTCCCGCGGCAGGGGGCTTGAACACTGAAGCTTTCTTT

clone size: many
V gene: TRBV6-5
J gene: TRBJ1-2
D gene: TRBD1
CDR3 protein: CASRTGGGYTF
CDR3 DNA: TGTGCCAGCAGAACAGGGGGTGGCTACACCTTC

clone size: -
V gene: TRBV2
J gene: TRBJ1-1
D gene: TRBD1
CDR3 protein: CATRPMTGDGRAFF
CDR3 DNA: TGTGCCACCAGACCGATGACAGGGGACGGTCGAGCTTTCTTT

clone size: -
V gene: TRBV12-3/TRBV12-4
J gene: TRBJ2-7
D gene: TRBD1
CDR3 protein: CASSLTGQGSEQYF
CDR3 DNA: TGTGCCAGCAGTTTAACGGGACAGGGAAGCGAGCAGTACTTC

clone size: many
V gene: TRBV19
J gene: TRBJ2-6
D gene: -
CDR3 protein: CASSFLPGANVLTF
CDR3 DNA: TGTGCCAGTAGTTTCCTTCCTGGGGCCAACGTCCTGACTTTC

clone size: many
V gene: TRBV2
J gene: TRBJ1-5
D gene: -
CDR3 protein: CASKRTPNNQPQHF
CDR3 DNA: TGTGCCAGCAAGCGGACCCCTAACAATCAGCCCCAGCATTTT

clone size: few
V gene: TRBV6-1
J gene: TRBJ2-2
D gene: -
CDR3 protein: CASNEGTNTGELFF
CDR3 DNA: TGTGCCAGCAACGAGGGGACGAACACCGGGGAGCTGTTTTTT

clone size: -
V gene: TRBV12-3/TRBV12-4
J gene: TRBJ1-1
D gene: -
CDR3 protein: CASNPAGRATEAFF
CDR3 DNA: TGTGCCAGCAACCCCGCGGGCAGGGCGACGGAGGCTTTCTTT

clone size: many
V gene: TRBV19
J gene: TRBJ1-3
D gene: -
CDR3 protein: CASTRWPLSGNTIYF
CDR3 DNA: TGTGCCAGTACCAGGTGGCCGCTCTCGGGAAACACCATATATTTT

clone size: many
V gene: TRBV7-9
J gene: TRBJ1-1
D gene: TRBD1
CDR3 protein: CASSLARDRDTEAFF
CDR3 DNA: TGTGCCAGCAGCTTAGCGAGGGACAGGGACACTGAAGCTTTCTTT

clone size: many
V gene: TRBV19
J gene: TRBJ2-5
D gene: -
CDR3 protein: CASSTRQSYQETQYF
CDR3 DNA: TGTGCCAGTAGTACCCGACAGTCGTACCAAGAGACCCAGTACTTC

clone size: many
V gene: TRBV7-9
J gene: TRBJ1-2
D gene: -
CDR3 protein: CASSLTGGVYGYTF
CDR3 DNA: TGTGCCAGCAGCTTAACGGGGGGCGTCTATGGCTACACCTTC

clone size: -
V gene: TRBV7-6
J gene: TRBJ1-1
D gene: TRBD1
CDR3 protein: CASSPRDSYTEAFF
CDR3 DNA: TGTGCCAGCAGCCCCCGGGACAGCTACACTGAAGCTTTCTTT

clone size: many
V gene: TRBV29-1
J gene: TRBJ2-5
D gene: -
CDR3 protein: CSVATRVVAQETQYF
CDR3 DNA: TGCAGCGTCGCTACCAGGGTGGTGGCCCAAGAGACCCAGTACTTC

clone size: many
V gene: TRBV11-2
J gene: TRBJ2-7
D gene: TRBD1
CDR3 protein: CASSLVLRTGDYEQYF
CDR3 DNA: TGTGCCAGCAGCTTAGTTCTTCGGACAGGAGACTACGAGCAGTACTTC

clone size: many
V gene: TRBV12-3/TRBV12-4
J gene: TRBJ1-5
D gene: -
CDR3 protein: CASTQEGTNQPQHF
CDR3 DNA: TGTGCCAGCACCCAAGAGGGGACCAATCAGCCCCAGCATTTT

clone size: -
V gene: TRBV13
J gene: TRBJ2-4
D gene: TRBD1
CDR3 protein: CASSLEGRGRNIQYF
CDR3 DNA: TGTGCCAGCAGCTTAGAGGGCAGGGGGCGGAACATTCAGTACTTC

clone size: many
V gene: TRBV13
J gene: TRBJ2-5
D gene: -
CDR3 protein: CASSPWGQETQYF
CDR3 DNA: TGTGCCAGCAGCCCCTGGGGGCAAGAGACCCAGTACTTC

clone size: -
V gene: TRBV11-2
J gene: TRBJ1-1
D gene: -
CDR3 protein: CASSLGLPGPRTEAFF
CDR3 DNA: TGTGCCAGCAGCTTGGGTTTACCGGGGCCAAGGACTGAAGCTTTCTTT

clone size: -
V gene: TRBV11-2
J gene: TRBJ1-2
D gene: TRBD1
CDR3 protein: CASSSGFATGDSGYTF
CDR3 DNA: TGTGCCAGCAGCTCCGGGTTCGCTACAGGGGACTCTGGCTACACCTTC

clone size: -
V gene: TRBV19
J gene: TRBJ1-5
D gene: -
CDR3 protein: CASSVGETSGGNQPQHF
CDR3 DNA: TGTGCCAGTAGTGTGGGGGAGACCTCGGGGGGAAATCAGCCCCAGCATTTT

clone size: -
V gene: TRBV14
J gene: TRBJ2-7
D gene: -
CDR3 protein: CASSQDLGDEQYF
CDR3 DNA: TGTGCCAGCAGCCAAGATCTGGGGGACGAGCAGTACTTC

clone size: few
V gene: TRBV7-9
J gene: TRBJ1-1
D gene: -
CDR3 protein: CAIPGPNTEAFF
CDR3 DNA: TGTGCCATTCCGGGCCCGAACACTGAAGCTTTCTTT

clone size: many
V gene: TRBV12-3/TRBV12-4
J gene: TRBJ1-3
D gene: -
CDR3 protein: CASSRPKDTGNTIYF
CDR3 DNA: TGTGCCAGCAGCCGACCGAAGGATACTGGAAACACCATATATTTT

clone size: many
V gene: TRBV24-1
J gene: TRBJ2-2
D gene: -
CDR3 protein: CATSDFPPGPWNTGELFF
CDR3 DNA: TGTGCCACCAGTGATTTCCCTCCAGGACCTTGGAACACCGGGGAGCTGTTTTTT

clone size: many
V gene: TRBV20-1
J gene: TRBJ2-5
D gene: -
CDR3 protein: CSARPSSVRSRETQYF
CDR3 DNA: TGCAGTGCTAGACCGTCTAGCGTCAGAAGTCGAGAGACCCAGTACTTC

clone size: many
V gene: TRBV19
J gene: TRBJ1-5
D gene: -
CDR3 protein: CASLSSGGSNQPQHF
CDR3 DNA: TGTGCCAGTCTCTCATCGGGGGGAAGCAATCAGCCCCAGCATTTT

clone size: many
V gene: TRBV11-1
J gene: TRBJ2-6
D gene: -
CDR3 protein: CASSPSVVGGANVLTF
CDR3 DNA: TGTGCCAGCAGCCCATCCGTGGTCGGTGGGGCCAACGTCCTGACTTTC

clone size: -
V gene: TRBV12-3/TRBV12-4
J gene: TRBJ1-5
D gene: -
CDR3 protein: CASSSGPRRPGQPQHF
CDR3 DNA: TGTGCCAGCAGTTCCGGGCCCAGAAGGCCGGGTCAGCCCCAGCATTTT

clone size: many
V gene: TRBV20-1
J gene: TRBJ2-7
D gene: TRBD2
CDR3 protein: CSAGLAGVPYEQYF
CDR3 DNA: TGCAGTGCTGGACTAGCGGGGGTCCCCTACGAGCAGTACTTC

clone size: -
V gene: TRBV19
J gene: TRBJ2-5
D gene: TRBD2
CDR3 protein: CATAGDQETQYF
CDR3 DNA: TGTGCCACAGCGGGGGACCAAGAGACCCAGTACTTC

clone size: many
V gene: TRBV9
J gene: TRBJ1-2
D gene: -
CDR3 protein: CASRGEDGTASYGYTF
CDR3 DNA: TGTGCCAGCAGAGGTGAGGACGGGACGGCCTCCTATGGCTACACCTTC

clone size: many
V gene: TRBV7-2
J gene: TRBJ2-5
D gene: TRBD2
CDR3 protein: CASSLDSGGEQETQYF
CDR3 DNA: TGTGCCAGCAGCTTAGATAGCGGGGGGGAGCAAGAGACCCAGTACTTC

clone size: many
V gene: TRBV7-2
J gene: TRBJ1-2
D gene: -
CDR3 protein: CASSLYYGYTF
CDR3 DNA: TGTGCCAGCAGCTTATACTATGGCTACACCTTC

clone size: many
V gene: TRBV19
J gene: TRBJ1-1
D gene: -
CDR3 protein: CASKELVNTEAFF
CDR3 DNA: TGTGCCAGTAAGGAGTTGGTGAACACTGAAGCTTTCTTT

clone size: -
V gene: TRBV6-1
J gene: TRBJ1-2
D gene: TRBD1
CDR3 protein: CASSEVFRGGSYGYTF
CDR3 DNA: TGTGCCAGCAGTGAAGTCTTCCGAGGGGGCAGCTATGGCTACACCTTC

clone size: few
V gene: TRBV20-1
J gene: TRBJ2-2
D gene: TRBD1
CDR3 protein: CSASWTGNTGELFF
CDR3 DNA: TGCAGTGCTAGCTGGACAGGGAACACCGGGGAGCTGTTTTTT

clone size: many
V gene: TRBV6-1
J gene: TRBJ1-1
D gene: -
CDR3 protein: CASRQAEAFF
CDR3 DNA: TGTGCCAGTAGACAGGCTGAAGCTTTCTTT

clone size: -
V gene: TRBV6-1
J gene: TRBJ1-1
D gene: -
CDR3 protein: CASGEALHRANTEAFF
CDR3 DNA: TGTGCCAGCGGTGAAGCGTTACACAGGGCGAACACTGAAGCTTTCTTT

clone size: many
V gene: TRBV14
J gene: TRBJ2-5
D gene: TRBD2
CDR3 protein: CASIQGTTFGKTQYF
CDR3 DNA: TGTGCCAGCATCCAAGGGACTACTTTCGGAAAGACCCAGTACTTC

clone size: -
V gene: TRBV5-1
J gene: TRBJ1-1
D gene: TRBD1
CDR3 protein: CASSLLDRVSAAFF
CDR3 DNA: TGCGCCAGCAGCCTGTTGGACAGGGTTTCTGCGGCTTTCTTT

clone size: -
V gene: TRBV7-2
J gene: TRBJ2-2
D gene: TRBD1
CDR3 protein: CASSNPGQALTGELFF
CDR3 DNA: TGTGCCAGCAGCAATCCGGGACAGGCGTTAACCGGGGAGCTGTTTTTT

clone size: many
V gene: TRBV12-3/TRBV12-4
J gene: TRBJ2-3
D gene: -
CDR3 protein: CASSSPTPIVPDTQYF
CDR3 DNA: TGTGCCAGCAGTTCCCCTACGCCTATAGTGCCAGATACGCAGTATTTT

clone size: -
V gene: TRBV6-1
J gene: TRBJ2-7
D gene: -
CDR3 protein: CASTRVWYEQYF
CDR3 DNA: TGTGCCAGCACCCGGGTCTGGTACGAGCAGTACTTC

clone size: -
V gene: TRBV6-2/TRBV6-3
J gene: TRBJ2-7
D gene: -
CDR3 protein: CAGTEATPPAYEQYF
CDR3 DNA: TGTGCCGGCACCGAGGCGACGCCGCCGGCCTACGAGCAGTACTTC

clone size: many
V gene: TRBV7-9
J gene: TRBJ2-7
D gene: -
CDR3 protein: CASSDSGSYEQYF
CDR3 DNA: TGTGCCAGCAGCGACAGCGGGTCCTACGAGCAGTACTTC

clone size: many
V gene: TRBV12-3/TRBV12-4
J gene: TRBJ2-5
D gene: TRBD2
CDR3 protein: CASSFSSGRETQYF
CDR3 DNA: TGTGCCAGCAGTTTTAGTAGCGGGCGGGAGACCCAGTACTTC

clone size: -
V gene: TRBV27
J gene: TRBJ2-7
D gene: TRBD2
CDR3 protein: CASSPRAGGAYEQYF
CDR3 DNA: TGTGCCAGCAGCCCTCGTGCGGGGGGGGCCTACGAGCAGTACTTC